These 17 T cell receptor beta chains originate from one sample sequenced in a study of cytomegalovirus exposure and HLA in healthy donors. Clones were sequenced by immunoSEQ multiplex PCR, and TCRdb holds only the in-frame ones, with some missing. The profile covers some 60,000 clones, with approximately 93% appearing a single time and roughly 4.4% taken by the ten largest. The sample was PBMCs. All receptors derive from a man aged 18 to 29 in good health and CMV-seropositive.

The CDR3 loop reads CASSDRGSGNTIYF. The CDR3 region has the DNA TGTGCCAGCAGCGACAGGGGCTCTGGAAACACCATATATTTT. V usage is TRBV7-9 and J usage is TRBJ1-3, with 8 bases matching TRBD1. The trim removed 5 bases at V and 0 bases at J, leaving 0 bases unmatched. The CDR3 runs to 14 residues. Germline V gene lookup returns CDR1 SEHNR and CDR2 FQNEAQ (reference sequence).

The J gene is TRBJ1-2, the V gene TRBV6-5, with D perhaps matching TRBD1 (5 bases). The V gene's germline CDR1 is MNHEY and CDR2 SVGAGI. The V end was cut by 1 base, the J end by 4 bases, with 10 bases between. This CDR3 is 14 amino acids long. CDR3: CASSYLGGSYGYTF. The DNA for the CDR3 is TGTGCCAGCAGTTACTTGGGGGGGAGCTATGGCTACACCTTC.

The chain uses TRBV19 and TRBJ1-5, with D unclear. Trimming took 9 bases from V and 2 from J, leaving 14 bases between them. The CDR3 runs 14 residues. Germline CDR1 LNHDA, CDR2 SQIVND (reference sequence). For the CDR3, the DNA is TGTGCCAGCCGAACAGTATTTGGCAATCAGCCCCAGCATTTT. This translates into CASRTVFGNQPQHF.

The chain joins TRBV7-2 to TRBJ2-3; 7 positions match TRBD1. Trimming removed 3 bases from V and 3 bases from J; junction bases left unmatched: 6. The CDR3 has 15 amino acids. Germline V gene data show CDR1 as SGHTA and CDR2 as FQGNSA. Here the CDR3 reads CASSFRGRVTDTQYF. CDR3 bases: TGTGCCAGCAGCTTTAGGGGGCGGGTGACAGATACGCAGTATTTT.

This rearrangement joins TRBV14 to TRBJ2-7; 11 positions match TRBD2. V dropped 6 bases and J dropped 1; count of bases not matched to a gene: 23. The CDR3 runs to 21 residues. The V gene's germline CDR1 is SGHDN and CDR2 FVKESK. The DNA for the CDR3 is TGTGCCAGCAGTCACTCCTTCACCTTTTCCCTAGCGGGAGGCAGGTCCTACGAGCAGTACTTC. It specifies CASSHSFTFSLAGGRSYEQYF.

This rearrangement joins TRBV7-2 to TRBJ1-1; D gene uncertain. This CDR3 contains 13 residues. The germline V gene encodes CDR1 SGHTA and CDR2 FQGNSA. Trimming cost V 2 bases and J 4 bases, with 8 bases left between them. CDR3 residues: CASSLLGSTEAFF. The CDR3 DNA reads TGTGCCAGCAGCTTACTCGGGAGCACTGAAGCTTTCTTT.

The rearrangement joins TRBV11-2 to TRBJ1-2; D is uncertain. CDR1 is SGHAT, CDR2 FQNNGV, per germline. This CDR3 has 13 amino acids. Deletions cut 3 bases from V and 4 bases from J, with 9 bases between. CDR3 loop: CASSLIRVYGYTF. CDR3 nucleotide sequence: TGTGCCAGCAGCTTGATCCGAGTCTATGGCTACACCTTC.

This clone was seen only a few times. The chain is built from TRBV4-3 and TRBJ2-6, with D possibly TRBD1 on 6 matching bases. The CDR3 totals 18 residues. The V gene lost 2 bases and the J gene lost 0 bases, with 14 bases spanning the gap. Germline CDR1 is LGHNA and CDR2 is YSLEER. The CDR3 sequence: CASSQLQGSSSGANVLTF. In DNA form, the CDR3 reads TGCGCCAGCAGCCAACTACAGGGCTCGAGCTCTGGGGCCAACGTCCTGACTTTC.

The rearrangement uses TRBV6-5 and TRBJ2-1, with 8 bases that match TRBD2. Looked up from germline, CDR1 is MNHEY and CDR2 is SVGAGI. With V trimmed by 8 bases and J by 7 bases, 13 bases remained unmatched. The CDR3 loop spans 15 amino acids. The CDR3 DNA sequence: TGTGCCAGCCAATCGCCACGGGAGGGCCGGAATGAGCAGTTCTTC. This codes for CASQSPREGRNEQFF.

The gene calls are TRBV28 and TRBJ1-1, with 8 nucleotides matching TRBD1. The CDR3 covers 14 residues. From germline, CDR1 is MDHEN and CDR2 SYDVKM. Losses at the gene ends were 4 bases for V and 0 bases for J; bases not matched to a gene: 1. The CDR3 reads CASSSGQVNTEAFF. In DNA form, the CDR3 reads TGTGCCAGCAGTTCGGGACAGGTGAACACTGAAGCTTTCTTT.

The chain uses TRBV5-5 and TRBJ2-7; 7 bases map to TRBD2. V lost 0 bases and J lost 0; bases outside the gene matches: 3. The germline CDR1 and CDR2 sequences are SGHKS and YYEKEE (reference sequence). The CDR3 totals 15 residues. The CDR3 here is CASSLGLAASYEQYF. The CDR3 coding sequence is TGTGCCAGCAGCTTGGGTCTAGCGGCCTCCTACGAGCAGTACTTC.

The chain combines TRBV6-4 with TRBJ2-2; D gene uncertain. The CDR3 length is 14 residues. The ends were cut back, 3 bases at V and 6 bases at J, with 11 bases in the middle. The germline V gene has CDR1 MRHNA and CDR2 SNTAGT. Written as DNA, the CDR3 is TGTGCCAGCAGTGAAGACATAGTCTCCGGGGAGCTGTTTTTT. Its protein product is CASSEDIVSGELFF.

This chain connects TRBV18 to TRBJ2-7; 11 positions agree with TRBD1. Germline V gene lookup returns CDR1 KGHSH and CDR2 LQKENI. Germline trimming cut 4 bases from V and 6 bases from J; bases unmatched to any gene: 14. This CDR3 has 17 amino acids. CDR3 sequence: CASSRWDRGIEGSEQYF. For the CDR3, the DNA is TGTGCCAGCTCACGATGGGACAGGGGGATAGAAGGCAGCGAGCAGTACTTC.

The V and J genes are TRBV11-2 and TRBJ2-7; possible D gene TRBD2, 5 bases. The CDR3 is 14 amino acids. V lost 3 bases and J lost 2, with 11 bases in between. Per germline, CDR1 SGHAT and CDR2 FQNNGV. CDR3 residues: CASSLYSGAYEQYF. CDR3 in DNA: TGTGCCAGCAGCTTGTATTCCGGGGCCTACGAGCAGTACTTC.

The chain recombines TRBV19 with TRBJ1-2; tentatively, D is TRBD1 (6 bases). V was pared by 8 bases and J by 5 bases, with 15 bases between. The CDR3 is 13 residues long. Germline values: CDR1 LNHDA, CDR2 SQIVND (reference sequence). The CDR3 nucleotides are TGTGCCAGTCACCAGCAGGGGAATTATGGCTACACCTTC. Its protein product is CASHQQGNYGYTF.

This clone was counted once. The chain has TRBV19 and TRBJ1-5; tentative D call: TRBD1 (5 bases). This CDR3 has 15 residues. V was clipped by 5 bases and J by 3 bases, with 14 bases between them. The germline gives CDR1 LNHDA, CDR2 SQIVND (reference sequence). As DNA, the CDR3 is TGTGCCAGTAGTCCACAGGTGCCCCACAATCAGCCCCAGCATTTT. Its protein product is CASSPQVPHNQPQHF.

The rearrangement joins TRBV7-3 to TRBJ2-5; weak D call: TRBD2 (5 bases). The CDR3 covers 15 residues. The V and J ends lost 0 bases and 4 bases respectively, with 12 bases between them. Looked up from germline, CDR1 is SGHTA and CDR2 is FQGTGA. The CDR3 nucleotides read TGTGCCAGCAGCTTAACGAGGGCTAGCCCAGAGACCCAGTACTTC. It is translated as CASSLTRASPETQYF.